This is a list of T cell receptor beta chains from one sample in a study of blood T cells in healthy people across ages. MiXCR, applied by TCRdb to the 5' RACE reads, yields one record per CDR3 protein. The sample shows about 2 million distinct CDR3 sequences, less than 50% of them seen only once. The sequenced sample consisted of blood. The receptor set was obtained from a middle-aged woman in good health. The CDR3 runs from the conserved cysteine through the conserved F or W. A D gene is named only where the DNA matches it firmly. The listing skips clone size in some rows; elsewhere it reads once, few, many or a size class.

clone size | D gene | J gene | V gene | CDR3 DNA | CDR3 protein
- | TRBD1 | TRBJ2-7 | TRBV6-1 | TGTGCCAGCAGTGCCGACGACAGGGGAGGCTCCTACGAGCAGTACTTC | CASSADDRGGSYEQYF
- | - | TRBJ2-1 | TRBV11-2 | TGTGCCAGCAGCTTAGGGCACGGGGTTGAGCAGTTCTTC | CASSLGHGVEQFF
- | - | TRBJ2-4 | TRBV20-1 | TGCAGTGCTAGAGTCGGGCAAGGGGTCGAGTACTTC | CSARVGQGVEYF
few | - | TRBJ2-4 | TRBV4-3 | TGCGCCAGCAGCCAAGATCGAGACGTTGACATTCAGTACTTC | CASSQDRDVDIQYF
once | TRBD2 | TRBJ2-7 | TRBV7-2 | TGTGCCAGCAGCTTAGGGGTAGCGGGGGGGCTCTCCTACGAGCAGTACTTC | CASSLGVAGGLSYEQYF
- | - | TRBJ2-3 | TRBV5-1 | TGCGCCAGCAGCTTGGCACAGGGAAGCACAGATACGCAGTATTTT | CASSLAQGSTDTQYF
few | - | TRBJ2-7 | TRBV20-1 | TGCAGTGCCCCAGCCCATGGCGAGCAGTACTTC | CSAPAHGEQYF
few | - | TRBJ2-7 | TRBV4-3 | TGCGCCAGCAGCCAAGCGGCGGGGCTCGCCTACGAGCAGTACTTC | CASSQAAGLAYEQYF
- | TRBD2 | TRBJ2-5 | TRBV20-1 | TGCAGTGCTACTCAGCGGGGGAGGCAGACCCAGTACTTC | CSATQRGRQTQYF
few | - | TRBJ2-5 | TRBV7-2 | TGTGCCAGCAGCCCGGACCACGGGGAGACCCAGTACTTC | CASSPDHGETQYF
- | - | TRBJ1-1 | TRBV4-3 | TGCGCCAGCAGCCAAGGGCACCGAATCACTGAAGCTTTCTTT | CASSQGHRITEAFF
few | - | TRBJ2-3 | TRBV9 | TGTGCCAGCAGCGCGGGAGACTCCCTGAGGGATACGCAGTATTTT | CASSAGDSLRDTQYF
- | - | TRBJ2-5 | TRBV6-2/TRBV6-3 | TGTGCCAGCAGTCGGCGGACAGCTTGTCCCCTGTACTTC | CASSRRTACPLYF
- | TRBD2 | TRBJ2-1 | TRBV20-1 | TGCAGTGCTAGAGATCTAGCGGGGACTCTTCAAGAGACCCAGTTCTTC | CSARDLAGTLQETQFF
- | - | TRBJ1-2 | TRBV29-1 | TGCAGCCTTGAGACGGGCTACTATGGCTACACCTTC | CSLETGYYGYTF
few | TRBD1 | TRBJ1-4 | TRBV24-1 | TGTGCCACCAGTGACCGGACAGGGCCTAATGAAAAACTGTTTTTT | CATSDRTGPNEKLFF
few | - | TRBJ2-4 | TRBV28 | TGTGCCAGCAGTTTACCGCCTTTAGCTGACAAAAACATTCAGTACTTC | CASSLPPLADKNIQYF
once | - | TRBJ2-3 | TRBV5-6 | TGTGCCAGCAGCCTGGAAAGATGGGCAACGACAGATACGCAGTATTTT | CASSLERWATTDTQYF
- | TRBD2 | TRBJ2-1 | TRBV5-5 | TGTGCCAGCAGCTTGGCCGATGAAGGGACTAGCTTTTTCGATGAGCAGTTCTTC | CASSLADEGTSFFDEQFF
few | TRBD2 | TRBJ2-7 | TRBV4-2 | TGTGCCAGCAGCCAAGAATCCCTAGCGGGTTCCTACGAGCAGTACTTC | CASSQESLAGSYEQYF
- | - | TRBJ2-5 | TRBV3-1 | TGTGCCAGCAGCCAAGAGGCCCAACCGGAGACCCAGTACTTC | CASSQEAQPETQYF
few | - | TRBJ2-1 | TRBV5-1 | TGCGCCAGCAGCTTGGGGGACGTCGATGAGCAGTTCTTC | CASSLGDVDEQFF
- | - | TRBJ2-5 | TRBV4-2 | TGTGCCAGCAGCCAAGGCTCCCCGGAAGAGACCCAGTACTTC | CASSQGSPEETQYF
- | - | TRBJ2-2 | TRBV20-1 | TGCAGTGCTAGTGGCATGGAGGGGACTCACACCGGGGAGCTGTTTTTT | CSASGMEGTHTGELFF
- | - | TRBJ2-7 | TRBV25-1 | TGTGCCAGCGGTGAATTATGGCAGGCGGAATCCTACGAGCAGTACTTC | CASGELWQAESYEQYF
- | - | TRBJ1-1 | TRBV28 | TGTGCCAGCAGTTTCGGCCTGAGATCAGGTAACCTCTTCATGAACACTGAAGCTTTCTTT | CASSFGLRSGNLFMNTEAFF
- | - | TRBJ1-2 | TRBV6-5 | TGTGCCACCAGAAAGTCCCTTTATAGTGGCTACACCTTC | CATRKSLYSGYTF
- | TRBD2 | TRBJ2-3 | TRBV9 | TGTGCCAGCGGCTGGTCTAGCGGGGGTGGCTCTAGCACAGATACGCAGTATTTT | CASGWSSGGGSSTDTQYF
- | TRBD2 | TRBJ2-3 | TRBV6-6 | TGTGCCAGCACCCCAACCGGACTAGCGGTTAGCACAGATACGCAGTATTTT | CASTPTGLAVSTDTQYF
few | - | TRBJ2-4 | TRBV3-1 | TGTGCCAGCAGACCCGAAGGAGCCAAAAACATTCAGTACTTC | CASRPEGAKNIQYF
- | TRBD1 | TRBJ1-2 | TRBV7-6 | TGTGCCAGCAGCTTGACAGGGTATGATGGCTACACCTTC | CASSLTGYDGYTF
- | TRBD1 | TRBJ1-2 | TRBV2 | TGTGCCAGCAGTGCAACAGGGGGGACCTATGGCTACACCTTC | CASSATGGTYGYTF
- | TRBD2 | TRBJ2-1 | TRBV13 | TGTGCCAGCAGCTTACGGGGGGTACGAGAGACCCAGTTCTTC | CASSLRGVRETQFF
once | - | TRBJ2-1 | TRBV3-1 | TGTGCCAGCAGCCAAGTGGAGGGAGGAGGGGAGCAGTTCTTC | CASSQVEGGGEQFF
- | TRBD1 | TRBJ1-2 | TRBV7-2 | TGTGCCAGCAGCCACTACGTCGTCAGGGACAGCGGCTACACCTTC | CASSHYVVRDSGYTF
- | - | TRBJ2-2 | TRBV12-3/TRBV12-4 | TGTGCCAGCACTCCAGGGAGGATCGGGGAGCTGTTTTTT | CASTPGRIGELFF
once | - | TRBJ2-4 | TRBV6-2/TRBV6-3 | TGTGCCAGCAGTTACCCCCGGGGCCAAGAGAATGTTCTAGCCAAAAACATTCAGTACTTC | CASSYPRGQENVLAKNIQYF
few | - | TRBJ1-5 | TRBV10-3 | TGTGCCGTACGCGGGCAGGGAAATCAGCCCCAGCATTTT | CAVRGQGNQPQHF
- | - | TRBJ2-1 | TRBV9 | TGTGCCAGCAGCGTAGTGCAAGGGAATGAGCAGTTCTTC | CASSVVQGNEQFF
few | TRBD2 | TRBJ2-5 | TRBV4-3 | TGCGCCAGCAGCCAAAATAATAGACTAGCGGGGGGACTCCAAGAGACCCAGTACTTC | CASSQNNRLAGGLQETQYF
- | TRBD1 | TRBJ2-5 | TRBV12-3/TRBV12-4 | TGTGCCAGCAGTTCTCCCAGACAGGGGCAAGAGACCCAGTACTTC | CASSSPRQGQETQYF
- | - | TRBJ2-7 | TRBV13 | TGTGCCAGCAGCTCCCGATCCGGGACTCTAACCCCCTACGAGCAGTACTTC | CASSSRSGTLTPYEQYF
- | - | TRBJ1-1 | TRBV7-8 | TGTGCCAGCAGCTTAGGGTCCTTCACTGAAGCTTTCTTT | CASSLGSFTEAFF
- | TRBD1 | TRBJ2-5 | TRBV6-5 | TGTGCCAGCAGTTACTCTTGGGACAGTGGACGGGGGACCCAGTACTTC | CASSYSWDSGRGTQYF
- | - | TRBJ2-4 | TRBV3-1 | TGTGCCAGCAGCCAAGCAATCGGTGGTGCGGCCAAAAACATTCAGTACTTC | CASSQAIGGAAKNIQYF
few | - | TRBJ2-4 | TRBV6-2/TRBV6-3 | TGTGCCAGCAGCCCTCTGCGGGGACAGCATCTTAGGGCCAAAAACATTCAGTACTTC | CASSPLRGQHLRAKNIQYF
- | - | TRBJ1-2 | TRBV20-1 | TGCAGCTTAACCGGGTTAAACTATGGCTACACCTTC | CSLTGLNYGYTF
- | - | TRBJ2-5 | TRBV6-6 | TGTGCCAGCAGTTACAAGGGTGGGGGGCTTGAGGAGACCCAGTACTTC | CASSYKGGGLEETQYF
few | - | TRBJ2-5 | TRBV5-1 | TGCGCCAGCAGCATAGGAGGGGTACAAGAGACCCAGTACTTC | CASSIGGVQETQYF
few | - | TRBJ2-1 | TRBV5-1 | TGCGCCAGCAGCCTGGTTGGGCTTTCGAGCTCCTACAATGAGCAGTTCTTC | CASSLVGLSSSYNEQFF
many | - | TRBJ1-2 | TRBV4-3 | TGCGCCAGCAGCCAAGACAGGGTATACGGCTACACCTTC | CASSQDRVYGYTF
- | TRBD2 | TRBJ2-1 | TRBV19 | TGTGCCAGTAGTATAGTGGGCAGCGGGGGAAACTACAATGAGCAGTTCTTC | CASSIVGSGGNYNEQFF
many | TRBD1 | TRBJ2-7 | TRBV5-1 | TGTGCCAGCAGTTCAGGGGACAGTTCCTACGAGCAGTACTTC | CASSSGDSSYEQYF
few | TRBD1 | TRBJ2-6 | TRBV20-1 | TGCAGTGCTATAGACAGGGGGGCAGGGGCCAACGTCCTGACTTTC | CSAIDRGAGANVLTF
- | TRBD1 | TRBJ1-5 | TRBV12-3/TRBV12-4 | TGTGCCAGCAGTTTAGCCGCGCAGGGGGGAAACCAGCCCCAGCATTTT | CASSLAAQGGNQPQHF
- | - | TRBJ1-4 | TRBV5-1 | TGCGCCAGCAGCCCGGAACCCACAACTAATGAAAAACTGTTTTTT | CASSPEPTTNEKLFF
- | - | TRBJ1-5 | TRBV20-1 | TGCAGTGCTAGAGGTTGGGATCAGCCCCAGCATTTT | CSARGWDQPQHF
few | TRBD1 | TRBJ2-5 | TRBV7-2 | TGTGCCAGCAGCTTAGTGGGGCAGGGGGCTGGGGAGACCCAGTACTTC | CASSLVGQGAGETQYF
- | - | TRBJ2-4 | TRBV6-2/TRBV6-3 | TGTGCCAGCAGTCTCCTAGCGACAGGCGCGAGAGCCAAAAACATTCAGTACTTC | CASSLLATGARAKNIQYF
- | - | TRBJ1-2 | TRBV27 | TGTGCCAGCAGCCGGTCCCCGTCTGGGTATGGCTACACCTTC | CASSRSPSGYGYTF